Listed here are 9 T cell receptor beta chains from one sample, sequenced in a study of regulatory T cells in long-lasting Graves disease. Investigators prepared the TCR beta libraries by applying iRepertoire HTBI primers and Arm-PCR of CDR3 regions. MiXCR, run by TCRdb on the multiplex PCR reads, gives a single entry per CDR3 protein. The sample has more than 400,000 distinct CDR3 sequences, about a sixth seen once. Regarding time point: newly diagnosed GD, antithyroid drugs for less than 3 months. PBMCs provided the RNA from which the TCR library was made. These same data were also listed under a study on T cells in Graves' hyperthyroidism and ophthalmopathy.

Sample: peripheral blood mononuclear cells (PBMCs), taken at new diagnosis, from a patient treated with antithyroid drugs. These receptors originate from a woman aged 25 to 39 with Graves disease.

This clonotype was seen more than once but under ten times. Its ends do not fully match the called genes, so a read error is possible. V and J are TRBV28 and TRBJ1-2; a weak D match, TRBD1 (5 bases). CDR1 MDHEN and CDR2 SYDVKM come from the germline V gene. The CDR3 totals 16 residues. The CDR3 DNA reads TGTGCCGGCAGTTCCAGTCCGGGGGGGGTTAACTATGGCTACACCTTC. It translates to CAGSSSPGGVNYGYTF.

This clonotype has ten or more counts. The rearrangement links TRBV7-9 to TRBJ2-2, with D perhaps matching TRBD1 (6 bases). This CDR3 comprises 18 residues. Germline loops: CDR1 SEHNR, CDR2 FQNEAQ (reference sequence). Deletions cut 4 bases from V and 1 base from J, with 19 bases between. Here the CDR3 DNA reads TGTGCCAGCAGCTCCAAAGCGAGAGGGGGAAAGAACACCGGGGAGCTGTTTTTT. Translated: CASSSKARGGKNTGELFF. Together with reference TRBV7-9 and TRBJ2-2, the CDR3 gives the full variable domain: DTGVSQNPRHKITKRGQNVTFRCDPISEHNRLYWYRQTLGQGPEFLTYFQNEAQLEKSRLLSDRFSAERPKGSFSTLEIQRTEQGDSAMYLCASSSKARGGKNTGELFFGEGSRLTVL.

The rearrangement links TRBV6-5 to TRBJ2-2; D gene uncertain. The CDR3 is 13 amino acids. The germline V and J ends were trimmed by 4 bases and 5 bases, with 8 bases remaining between them. The V gene's germline CDR1 is MNHEY and CDR2 SVGAGI. The CDR3 nucleotides are TGTGCCAGCAGTTCCCCGATAACCGGGGAGCTGTTTTTT. It yields the protein CASSSPITGELFF.

This clonotype has only a few counts. The V gene is TRBV7-9, the J gene TRBJ2-7; the D is unclear. This CDR3 is built from 12 residues. Germline V gene sequence: CDR1 SEHNR, CDR2 FQNEAQ (reference sequence). With 4 bases removed from V and 3 bases from J, the gap between germline ends came to 7 bases. Written as DNA, the CDR3 is TGTGCCAGCAGCTCGCCTTACTACGAGCAGTACTTC. It yields the protein CASSSPYYEQYF.

This clonotype was counted many times. This chain uses TRBV11-1 with TRBJ2-1; D is possibly TRBD2 (6 bases). Trimming took off 5 bases at V and 2 bases at J, with 16 bases between the two ends. This CDR3 spans 16 amino acids. Germline loops: CDR1 SGHAT, CDR2 FQDESV (reference sequence). As DNA, the CDR3 is TGTGCCAGCAGCCACCCGGGAGCAGGGACCTACAATGAGCAGTTCTTC. It specifies CASSHPGAGTYNEQFF.

The table lists this clonotype with many counts. The chain recombines TRBV2 with TRBJ1-4; no definite D call. The CDR3 has 13 amino acids. The ends were cut back, 7 bases at V and 1 base at J, with 7 bases in the middle. Germline values: CDR1 SNHLY, CDR2 FYNNEI. This chain's CDR3 is CASNYRTNEKLFF. For the CDR3, the DNA is TGTGCCAGCAATTACAGAACTAATGAAAAACTGTTTTTT.

This clonotype appeared many times. The chain has TRBV7-2 and TRBJ2-3; 7 bases line up with TRBD2. The germline CDR1 and CDR2 sequences are SGHTA and FQGNSA. The junction had 16 bases not matched to a gene; V was cut back by 5 bases and J by 5 bases. The CDR3 covers 17 residues. The CDR3 is CASSADGGGRGRDTQYF. As DNA, the CDR3 is TGTGCCAGCAGCGCAGATGGAGGCGGGAGAGGTAGAGATACGCAGTATTTT.

This chain links TRBV2 with TRBJ1-1, with a possible D match to TRBD1 (5 bases). The CDR3 has 12 residues. The germline V and J ends were trimmed by 11 bases and 1 base, with 11 bases remaining between them. Per the germline V gene, CDR1 is SNHLY and CDR2 is FYNNEI. In DNA, the CDR3 is TGTGCCCCCCGGAGGGGGAACACTGAAGCTTTCTTT. This encodes CAPRRGNTEAFF.

This clonotype was detected ten times or more. The rearrangement links TRBV19 to TRBJ1-1, with TRBD1 matching over 11 bases. CDR1 is LNHDA and CDR2 is SQIVND in the germline V gene (reference sequence). The CDR3 loop spans 15 amino acids. V shed 10 bases, J shed 1 base, and the junction held 8 bases outside the gene matches. Here the CDR3 reads CATKGGQGENTEAFF. The CDR3 DNA is TGTGCCACCAAAGGGGGACAGGGGGAGAACACTGAAGCTTTCTTT. Full variable domain (missing parts from reference TRBV19 and TRBJ1-1): DGGITQSPKYLFRKEGQNVTLSCEQNLNHDAMYWYRQDPGQGLRLIYYSQIVNDFQKGDIAEGYSVSREKKESFPLTVTSAQKNPTAFYLCATKGGQGENTEAFFGQGTRLTVV.